The sequence of this T cell receptor (beta chain) was determined in a study of CD8+ T cells in alopecia areata. Starting from PBMCs, sorting isolated CD4+ and CD8+ T cells. Isolated RNA was reverse transcribed into cDNA used as the sequencing template. Sequencing used immunoSEQ multiplex PCR; TCRdb keeps in-frame clones, though not all of them. Among more than 95,000 clones listed, approximately 58% were seen once. Study-wide results and limits: The study found higher clonality in lesional than normal scalp, especially in alopecia totalis/universalis. Sequence data from scalp samples additionally include resident alphabeta T cells of normal skin. Patients showed less clear TCR sequence sharing than mice, possibly partly because of HLA diversity.

Comment on this clone: Its antigen is as yet unknown.

CDR3 length: 14 amino acids. Germline values: CDR1 LNHNV, CDR2 YYDKDF (reference sequence). Trimming stripped 5 bases from V and 2 bases from J, with 11 bases between. The material sequenced was CD4+ T cells sorted from blood. The sequence was collected from a human donor in good health. The V gene is TRBV15, the J gene TRBJ2-3, with a possible D match to TRBD2 (5 bases). CDR3 nucleotides: TGTGCCACCAGCCTACGGACTCCCACAGATACGCAGTATTTT. It is translated as CATSLRTPTDTQYF.